Each of the 14 T cell receptor beta chains below was sequenced from the same sample in a study of OX40 agonist ivuxolimab in advanced cancers. To prepare the library, the immunoSEQ multiplex PCR assay was applied. As stored in TCRdb, this immuneACCESS dataset retains in-frame rearrangements with V and J assigned. A fraction of the clones does not appear; measured against another copy, unresolved V genes explain less than half of the discrepancy, and the remainder lacks a known reason. This sample holds 90,000 or so clones; about 87% were observed only once. Around 1.5% of the sample is in the top ten clones. Sequencing was performed on CD4+ or CD8+ T cells sorted from blood, taken in a trial of the OX40 agonist ivuxolimab. Every receptor here comes from an adult with an advanced solid tumor such as melanoma, head and neck, liver or kidney cancer.

The chain joins TRBV19 to TRBJ2-6, with TRBD1 identical over 8 bases. The V gene's germline CDR1 is LNHDA and CDR2 SQIVND (reference sequence). With V trimmed by 2 bases and J by 2 bases, 2 bases remained unmatched. The CDR3 is made up of 16 amino acids. The CDR3 coding sequence is TGTGCCAGTAGTATACAGGGGGCGGCTGGGGCCAACGTCCTGACTTTC. Translated, it gives CASSIQGAAGANVLTF.

This clone was counted a single time. V usage is TRBV5-4 and J usage is TRBJ2-7; D may be TRBD2 (6 bases). The V end lost 0 bases, the J end lost 4 bases, and 8 bases lay between the germline ends. In germline, CDR1 is SGHNT, CDR2 YYREEE (reference sequence). This CDR3 region has 13 residues. This CDR3 reads CASSLEEGYEQYF. CDR3 DNA sequence: TGTGCCAGCAGCTTGGAGGAGGGATACGAGCAGTACTTC. Complete variable domain (other parts from reference TRBV5-4 and TRBJ2-7): ETGVTQSPTHLIKTRGQQVTLRCSSQSGHNTVSWYQQALGQGPQFIFQYYREEENGRGNFPPRFSGLQFPNYSSELNVNALELDDSALYLCASSLEEGYEQYFGPGTRLTVT.

This chain connects TRBV5-4 to TRBJ1-4; no clear D. Trimming took off 0 bases at V and 7 bases at J, with 10 bases between the two ends. Per the germline V gene, CDR1 is SGHNT and CDR2 is YYREEE (reference sequence). This CDR3 spans 14 amino acids. CDR3 sequence (DNA): TGTGCCAGCAGCTTGGCGACCTACGGTGAAAAACTGTTTTTT. Protein: CASSLATYGEKLFF.

V and J are TRBV9 and TRBJ2-1; TRBD1 might be the D (6 bases). CDR1 is SGDLS and CDR2 is YYNGEE in the germline V gene. The CDR3 totals 16 residues. Trimming took 3 bases from V and 0 from J, leaving 13 bases between them. The CDR3: CASSADSGHSYNEQFF. DNA of the CDR3: TGTGCCAGCAGCGCCGATTCGGGACACTCCTACAATGAGCAGTTCTTC.

The rearrangement links TRBV19 to TRBJ2-5; D remains unclear. CDR1 is LNHDA, CDR2 SQIVND, per germline (reference sequence). V dropped 0 bases and J dropped 5 bases, with 10 bases sitting between them. The CDR3 is 14 residues long. The CDR3 sequence is CASSIDPLRETQYF. The CDR3 DNA follows: TGTGCCAGTAGTATAGACCCCCTGAGGGAGACCCAGTACTTC.

The chain joins TRBV9 to TRBJ2-2; 9 positions match TRBD1. CDR3 length: 15 amino acids. Unmatched junction bases numbered 7, after V lost 5 bases and J lost 5 bases. Germline V gene data show CDR1 as SGDLS and CDR2 as YYNGEE. The CDR3 bases are TGTGCCAGCAGTTCCCGACAGGGGGGGACCGGGGAGCTGTTTTTT. Encoded protein: CASSSRQGGTGELFF.

This chain joins TRBV7-2 and TRBJ2-3; the D gene is possibly TRBD1 (6 bases). Germline CDR1 SGHTA, CDR2 FQGNSA. Trimming left V 1 base short and J 6 bases short, with 14 bases between. The CDR3 is 15 residues long. The CDR3 nucleotides read TGTGCCAGCAGCTTAGGAGTACAGGGATGGGATACGCAGTATTTT. Its protein product is CASSLGVQGWDTQYF.

The gene calls are TRBV5-1 and TRBJ2-3; D is unresolved. Looked up from germline, CDR1 is SGHRS and CDR2 is YFSETQ. This CDR3 spans 13 amino acids. The V end was cut by 1 base, the J end by 1 base, with 4 bases between. CDR3: CASSLQGTDTQYF. As DNA, the CDR3 is TGCGCCAGCAGCTTGCAGGGCACAGATACGCAGTATTTT.

The rearrangement links TRBV4-1 to TRBJ1-3; a possible D gene is TRBD1 (5 bases). Germline V CDR1 and CDR2: MGHRA, YSYEKL. V shed 2 bases and J shed 0 bases, with 14 bases lying between them. The CDR3 has 17 amino acids. The CDR3 nucleotides read TGCGCCAGCAGCCAAACCCGCCCCGACAGCTCTGGAAACACCATATATTTT. Translated: CASSQTRPDSSGNTIYF.

This chain links TRBV6-5 with TRBJ1-2; D gene unclear. CDR1 and CDR2 from the germline V gene are MNHEY and SVGAGI. Trimming took 0 bases from V and 5 from J, leaving 4 bases between them. The CDR3 runs 12 residues. CDR3 loop: CASSYSGYGYTF. The CDR3 DNA reads TGTGCCAGCAGTTACTCTGGGTATGGCTACACCTTC.

The CDR3 loop is CASSLGRQGSGYTF. CDR3 nucleotides: TGTGCCAGCAGCTTAGGACGACAGGGCAGTGGCTACACCTTC. The genes are TRBV9 and TRBJ1-2; 7 nucleotides align to TRBD1. This CDR3 region has 14 residues. The V segment lost 4 bases and the J segment 7 bases; nucleotides outside the gene matches: 10. Germline loops: CDR1 SGDLS, CDR2 YYNGEE.

The V call is TRBV5-6, the J call TRBJ2-2; weak D call: TRBD1 (6 bases). V lost 4 bases and J lost 1, with 11 bases in between. The germline V gene encodes CDR1 SGHDT and CDR2 YYEEEE. The CDR3 contains 15 residues. This CDR3 is CASSPTGGNTGELFF. The CDR3 DNA sequence: TGTGCCAGCAGCCCGACAGGAGGGAACACCGGGGAGCTGTTTTTT.

The V call is TRBV20-1, the J call TRBJ2-7; tentatively, D is TRBD2 (6 bases). CDR1 is DFQATT and CDR2 is SNEGSKA in the germline V gene (reference sequence). CDR3 length equals 11 residues. Trimming left V 6 bases short and J 7 bases short, with 13 bases between. The CDR3 is CSANLGREQYF. The DNA for the CDR3 is TGCAGTGCGAACCTAGGGAGGGAGCAGTACTTC.

The chain employs TRBV29-1 and TRBJ2-3; TRBD2 might be the D (6 bases). Germline CDR1 is SQVTM and CDR2 is ANQGSEA. The germline V and J ends were trimmed by 1 base and 5 bases, with 13 bases remaining between them. This CDR3 contains 14 residues. CDR3 loop: CSVEGGLGRDTQYF. DNA for the CDR3: TGCAGCGTTGAAGGGGGACTCGGACGAGATACGCAGTATTTT.